A single sample is the source of the 14 T cell receptor beta chains below, sequenced in a study of technical replicates of blood from a few donors. Only in-frame clones appear in the TCRdb table, and some are missing; sequencing was by immunoSEQ multiplex PCR. The table records around 80,000 clones, 98% of them present only once. Sequenced: T cells isolated from PBMCs. These receptors were collected from a human donor in good health.

The CDR3 sequence: CASSLGDSFHIQYF. DNA of the CDR3: TGTGCCAGCAGCTTAGGAGATAGCTTTCACATTCAGTACTTC. The chain recombines TRBV7-9 with TRBJ2-4, with D unclear. The CDR3 length is 14 residues. Looked up from germline, CDR1 is SEHNR and CDR2 is FQNEAQ (reference sequence). Between the trimmed V and J ends, which lost 1 base and 8 bases, there was a span of 12 bases.

The chain uses TRBV7-9 and TRBJ2-1; a weak D match, TRBD1 (5 bases). CDR3 size: 15 residues. Per the germline V gene, CDR1 is SEHNR and CDR2 is FQNEAQ (reference sequence). V lost 1 base and J lost 9, with 16 bases in between. The DNA for the CDR3 is TGTGCCAGCAGCTTAGAGGGTGCAGCTACAGGTGAGCAGTTCTTC. This sequence encodes CASSLEGAATGEQFF.

This clone was found once. The rearrangement links TRBV7-8 to TRBJ1-5; the D gene is possibly TRBD1 (6 bases). The germline gives CDR1 SGHVS, CDR2 FQNEAQ. The CDR3 is 16 residues long. Trimming stripped 1 base from V and 4 bases from J, with 14 bases between. For the CDR3, the DNA is TGTGCCAGCAGCTTAGAACGCAGGGGTTTTAATCAGCCCCAGCATTTT. This gives the protein CASSLERRGFNQPQHF.

The chain recombines TRBV6-1 with TRBJ1-4; possible D gene TRBD1, 6 bases. This CDR3 contains 17 residues. With 2 bases removed from V and 4 bases from J, the gap between germline ends came to 17 bases. Germline CDR1 is MNHNS and CDR2 is SASEGT. The CDR3 DNA is TGTGCCAGCAGTGAAATGAGAGGGGGACCAAATAATGAAAAACTGTTTTTT. It codes for CASSEMRGGPNNEKLFF.

The CDR3 reads CASRDRASGEKLFF. In nucleotides, the CDR3 is TGTGCCAGCAGGGACAGGGCTTCTGGTGAAAAACTGTTTTTT. The chain is built from TRBV28 and TRBJ1-4, with 8 bases identical to TRBD1. The CDR3 spans 14 residues. Germline assignment: CDR1 MDHEN and CDR2 SYDVKM. J lost 7 bases, V lost 6 bases, and 7 bases had no gene match.

This chain joins TRBV7-2 and TRBJ1-3, with D perhaps TRBD1 (6 bases). The CDR3 covers 13 residues. V shed 5 bases and J shed 8 bases, with 13 bases lying between them. Germline V CDR1 and CDR2: SGHTA, FQGNSA. CDR3: CASSLDRTYTIYF. CDR3 nucleotide sequence: TGTGCCAGCAGCCTGGACAGAACCTACACCATATATTTT.

This rearrangement joins TRBV29-1 to TRBJ1-2; D is possibly TRBD1 (6 bases). V was clipped by 6 bases and J by 6 bases, with 20 bases between them. From germline, CDR1 is SQVTM and CDR2 ANQGSEA. The CDR3 length is 14 residues. The CDR3 sequence is CSVAINREGDGYTF. Here the CDR3 DNA reads TGCAGCGTGGCAATAAACAGGGAGGGTGATGGCTACACCTTC.

CDR3 sequence reads: CASSQDQGQWYGYTF. The CDR3 DNA follows: TGCGCCAGCAGCCAAGATCAAGGACAGTGGTATGGCTACACCTTC. The chain is built from TRBV4-1 and TRBJ1-2, with a possible D match to TRBD1 (6 bases). Per germline, CDR1 MGHRA and CDR2 YSYEKL. This CDR3 is built from 15 residues. V lost 0 bases, J lost 5 bases, and 13 bases lay in between.

The chain employs TRBV2 and TRBJ2-1; 10 bases map to TRBD1. The CDR3 contains 14 residues. Germline CDR1 reads SNHLY; CDR2 reads FYNNEI. J lost 4 bases, V lost 4 bases, and 1 base had no gene match. The CDR3 loop is CASSGTGGYNEQFF. The CDR3 DNA follows: TGTGCCAGCAGTGGGACAGGGGGTTACAATGAGCAGTTCTTC.

The sample holds one count of this clone. This chain joins TRBV28 and TRBJ2-7; tentatively, D is TRBD2 (6 bases). The germline V gene has CDR1 MDHEN and CDR2 SYDVKM. The CDR3 spans 13 residues. V lost 8 bases, J lost 2 bases, and 13 bases lay in between. The CDR3 bases are TGTGCCAGCGGGACTTTCTTGCCCTACGAGCAGTACTTC. It specifies CASGTFLPYEQYF.

The chain has TRBV9 and TRBJ2-1, with D perhaps matching TRBD2 (5 bases). The CDR3 consists of 17 residues. Trimming pared 0 bases from V and 0 bases from J, leaving 13 bases between. CDR1 SGDLS and CDR2 YYNGEE come from the germline V gene. The CDR3 spells CASSVDGWETSYNEQFF. The DNA for the CDR3 is TGTGCCAGCAGCGTAGATGGATGGGAGACCTCCTACAATGAGCAGTTCTTC.

This chain connects TRBV28 to TRBJ1-2; 10 nucleotides align to TRBD1. The V segment lost 1 base and the J segment 2 bases; nucleotides outside the gene matches: 7. The CDR3 runs to 17 residues. The germline CDR1 and CDR2 sequences are MDHEN and SYDVKM. CDR3 DNA sequence: TGTGCCAGCAGTTTATCTTACGGGACAGGGGAGAACTATGGCTACACCTTC. Protein product: CASSLSYGTGENYGYTF.

This rearrangement joins TRBV25-1 to TRBJ2-1; 15 bases are a match to TRBD2. Trimming cost V 3 bases and J 6 bases; bases outside gene matches: 6. The CDR3 spans 17 residues. The germline CDR1 and CDR2 sequences are MGHDK and SYGVNS. CDR3 sequence reads: CASSDSGTSGRSNEQFF. The CDR3, as DNA: TGTGCCAGCAGTGATTCCGGGACTAGCGGGAGGTCCAATGAGCAGTTCTTC.

As DNA, the CDR3 is TGCGCCAGCAGTCCTAGGCCGGGCAGGGGGCGGACTGAAGCTTTCTTT. It specifies CASSPRPGRGRTEAFF. J is TRBJ1-1 and V is TRBV10-1; 8 bases map to TRBD1. This CDR3 is built from 16 residues. V was clipped by 5 bases and J by 5 bases; unmatched bases: 13. CDR1 and CDR2 from the germline V gene are WNHNN and SYGVQD (reference sequence).